These 15 T cell receptor beta chains share one sample of origin, sequenced in a study of blood T cells in healthy people across ages. The second PCR ran roughly 7 to 12 cycles with a sample-barcoded 5' primer and J-beta primers. Each CDR3 protein is one row after TCRdb ran MiXCR on the 5' RACE reads. The profile covers approximately 780,000 distinct CDR3 sequences, with under 30% appearing a single time and around 3% taken by the ten largest. Another study also made use of these data, one on T cells of mothers and their children.

Sequenced input: blood. These receptor sequences come from a boy aged 5-17 years in good health.

The rearrangement uses TRBV18 and TRBJ2-7; D call uncertain. V lost 6 bases and J lost 0, with 12 bases in between. The length of the CDR3 is 14 residues. From germline, CDR1 is KGHSH and CDR2 LQKENI. The CDR3 DNA is TGTGCCAGCTCCCCCCCAGGAACCTCCTACGAGCAGTACTTC. Its translation: CASSPPGTSYEQYF.

This clonotype occurred a few times. This chain links TRBV6-6 with TRBJ2-1; 7 bases are shared with TRBD1. This CDR3 region has 14 residues. V shed 0 bases and J 7 bases; nucleotides not matched to a gene: 3. CDR1 is MNHNY and CDR2 is SVGAGI in the germline V gene (reference sequence). CDR3 protein: CASSYSDRRNEQFF. The DNA for the CDR3 is TGTGCCAGCAGTTACTCGGACAGGAGAAATGAGCAGTTCTTC.

This clonotype has a handful of counts. This chain joins TRBV4-2 and TRBJ1-1; D ambiguous. V was cut by 1 base and J by 0 bases, with 18 bases left in between. The length of the CDR3 is 18 residues. Looked up from germline, CDR1 is LGHNA and CDR2 is YNFKEQ. As DNA, the CDR3 is TGTGCCAGCAGCCAAGCACAGTTGGGGATGGGCCTGAACACTGAAGCTTTCTTT. Translation: CASSQAQLGMGLNTEAFF.

The chain employs TRBV7-2 and TRBJ1-2; no definite D call. Germline V gives CDR1 SGHTA, CDR2 FQGNSA. V dropped 4 bases and J dropped 4 bases, with 13 bases sitting between them. CDR3 length: 14 amino acids. In DNA, the CDR3 is TGTGCCAGCAGCTCTTCTAGGGAGGGCTATGGCTACACCTTC. Translated, it gives CASSSSREGYGYTF.

This clonotype appeared a few times. The chain uses TRBV7-9 and TRBJ2-4; D is possibly TRBD2 (6 bases). In germline, CDR1 is SEHNR, CDR2 FQNEAQ (reference sequence). The CDR3 covers 17 residues. V was shortened by 5 bases and J by 1 base, with 18 bases between the two germline ends. The CDR3 DNA sequence: TGTGCCAGCAGCCTACGGGGAGGCAGCCTGGCCAAAAACATTCAGTACTTC. Amino acid sequence: CASSLRGGSLAKNIQYF.

There are a few counts of this clonotype. The genes are TRBV10-3 and TRBJ2-7; the D is unclear. The CDR3 runs to 15 residues. V lost 0 bases, J lost 2 bases, and 11 bases lay in between. Germline CDR1 is ENHRY and CDR2 is SYGVKD. CDR3 sequence (DNA): TGTGCCATCAGTGAGTCGATAGCCAGTGCCTACGAGCAGTACTTC. It yields the protein CAISESIASAYEQYF.

This clonotype was counted a few times. The V gene is TRBV29-1, the J gene TRBJ2-7; D unresolved. The V gene lost 5 bases and the J gene lost 2 bases, with 13 bases spanning the gap. CDR3 length: 13 residues. Germline assignment: CDR1 SQVTM and CDR2 ANQGSEA. The DNA of the CDR3 is TGCAGCGTTACCGGGCCCCCCGCCTACGAGCAGTACTTC. Translating gives CSVTGPPAYEQYF.

There are a few counts of this clonotype. The V call is TRBV6-5, the J call TRBJ2-1, with D possibly being TRBD1 (6 bases). Near its end, the DNA agrees better with TRBJ2-7, so the J call may be wrong. The CDR3 covers 13 residues. In germline, CDR1 is MNHEY, CDR2 SVGAGI. The CDR3 is CASSRTATYEQYF. The CDR3 region has the DNA TGTGCCAGCAGCAGGACAGCAACCTACGAGCAGTACTTC.

This chain joins TRBV28 and TRBJ1-1; D perhaps matches TRBD1 (5 bases). This CDR3 region has 14 residues. The V and J ends lost 5 bases and 10 bases respectively, with 20 bases between them. Per germline, CDR1 MDHEN and CDR2 SYDVKM. DNA of the CDR3: TGTGCCAGCAGTCCTTCCAGGGACCACGGCAGAGCTTTCTTT. It codes for CASSPSRDHGRAFF.

J is TRBJ1-1 and V is TRBV10-2; D uncertain. V lost 0 bases and J lost 1, with 3 bases in between. The CDR3 loop spans 13 amino acids. Per germline, CDR1 WSHSY and CDR2 SAAADI. CDR3 DNA: TGCGCCAGCAGTGAGTCCCGGAACACTGAAGCTTTCTTT. Amino acid sequence: CASSESRNTEAFF.

This clonotype was seen more than once but under ten times. The chain links TRBV6-4 to TRBJ2-6; D remains unclear. V gave up 0 bases and J gave up 0 bases, with 12 bases separating them. The CDR3 spans 18 residues. The V gene's germline CDR1 is MRHNA and CDR2 SNTAGT. As DNA, the CDR3 is TGTGCCAGCAGTGACTCACCGGTTACGACCTCTGGGGCCAACGTCCTGACTTTC. Amino acid sequence: CASSDSPVTTSGANVLTF.

This clonotype was observed a few times. This chain connects TRBV12-3 or TRBV12-4 to TRBJ1-3; no clear D. The CDR3 is 15 residues long. Trimming removed 5 bases from V and 0 bases from J, with 11 bases in between. For the CDR3, the DNA is TGTGCCAGCAGTCCATTGACGGGCTCTGGAAACACCATATATTTT. Amino acid sequence: CASSPLTGSGNTIYF.

The chain joins TRBV7-2 to TRBJ2-3, with a weak D call TRBD2 (5 bases). The germline gives CDR1 SGHTA, CDR2 FQGNSA. This CDR3 comprises 16 residues. V was clipped by 1 base and J by 0 bases, with 11 bases between them. DNA of the CDR3: TGTGCCAGCAGCTTAGTCGGGCGGGCTAGCACAGATACGCAGTATTTT. It is translated as CASSLVGRASTDTQYF.

The chain recombines TRBV7-9 with TRBJ2-7; 9 bases line up with TRBD2. Trimming removed 2 bases from V and 4 bases from J; junction bases left unmatched: 15. This CDR3 is 18 amino acids long. CDR1 SEHNR and CDR2 FQNEAQ come from the germline V gene (reference sequence). The CDR3 DNA reads TGTGCCAGCAGCTTAAACTCCGGGACTAGCCTACTTTTTTACGAGCAGTACTTC. Protein product: CASSLNSGTSLLFYEQYF.

This chain connects TRBV6-5 to TRBJ1-1, with no clear D. From germline, CDR1 is MNHEY and CDR2 SVGAGI. This CDR3 comprises 14 residues. V shed 2 bases and J shed 4 bases, with 11 bases lying between them. CDR3 in amino acids: CASSYRAVGTEAFF. CDR3 in DNA: TGTGCCAGCAGTTACCGAGCAGTCGGCACTGAAGCTTTCTTT.